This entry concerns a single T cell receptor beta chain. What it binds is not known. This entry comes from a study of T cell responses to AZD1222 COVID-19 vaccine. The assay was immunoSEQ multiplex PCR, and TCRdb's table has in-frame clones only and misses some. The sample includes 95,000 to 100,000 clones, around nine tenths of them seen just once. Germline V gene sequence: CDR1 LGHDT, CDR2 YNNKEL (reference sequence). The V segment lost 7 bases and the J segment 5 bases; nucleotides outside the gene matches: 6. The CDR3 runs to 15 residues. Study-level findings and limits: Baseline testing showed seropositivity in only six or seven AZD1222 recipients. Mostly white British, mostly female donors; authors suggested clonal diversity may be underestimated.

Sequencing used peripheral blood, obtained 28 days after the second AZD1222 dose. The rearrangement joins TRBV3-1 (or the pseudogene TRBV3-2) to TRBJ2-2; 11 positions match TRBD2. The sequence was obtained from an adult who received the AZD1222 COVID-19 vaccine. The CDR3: CASNLLAGVTGELFF. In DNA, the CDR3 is TGTGCCAGCAACCTACTAGCGGGAGTTACCGGGGAGCTGTTTTTT.